Sequencing of this T cell receptor (beta chain) was carried out in a study of blood T cell repertoires in COVID-19. On the study more broadly: Nucleic acid was either cDNA or gDNA, and it came from T cells, B-cell-depleted T cells, or PBMCs.

How the authors handled the data: Amplification of reference gene primers was used by the study to estimate nucleated cell counts. The repertoire was sequenced with immunoSEQ multiplex PCR; TCRdb's copy has only in-frame clones and lacks some. The V and J calls and clone size come from that table; D and trimming were worked out from the DNA. The sample records about 140,000 clones, roughly 80% being singletons. Participant-reported clinical history was the basis for cohort assignment. A COVID-19 case was met by exposed participants within 2 weeks before study entry. This CDR3 is 17 amino acids long. Germline CDR1 and CDR2: SGHNT and YENEEA. With 5 bases clipped from V and 1 base from J, the junction kept 7 bases outside the gene matches.

Input material: PBMCs or T cells enriched from blood (not recorded which). The receptor's source is a woman aged 18-29 years who had been exposed to COVID-19. The chain is built from TRBV11-3 and TRBJ2-1, with 11 bases matching TRBD2. The CDR3 region has the DNA TGTGCCAGCAGCCCAGGGACTAGCGGTCCTTCCTACAATGAGCAGTTCTTC. It is translated as CASSPGTSGPSYNEQFF. Looking up the rest from reference TRBV11-3 and TRBJ2-1 gives the full variable domain: EAGVVQSPRYKIIEKKQPVAFWCNPISGHNTLYWYLQNLGQGPELLIRYENEEAVDDSQLPKDRFSAERLKGVDSTLKIQPAELGDSAVYLCASSPGTSGPSYNEQFFGPGTRLTVL.